These 3 T cell receptor beta chains came from one sample sequenced in a study of identical twins (dated by TCRdb to the mid-2010s). The library was generated by 5' RACE. TCRdb lists the instrument as Illumina HiSeq 2000. Starting from the raw public reads, TCRdb applied fastp trimming at Q25, assembled clones with MiXCR and retained in-frame beta chains. When rows share a CDR3 protein, they turn into one entry using the most common DNA and genes. Present in this sample are some 1,600,000 distinct CDR3 sequences, more than 30% of which were seen just once. Around 0.3% of the sample goes to the ten largest clones. The sequenced sample consisted of cord blood. The origin of the receptors is a newborn girl in good health.

This clonotype has just a few counts. The rearrangement uses TRBV12-3 or TRBV12-4 and TRBJ1-2, with 7 bases fitting TRBD1. Germline trimming cut 6 bases from V and 6 bases from J; bases unmatched to any gene: 13. The CDR3 has 15 residues. The CDR3 bases are TGTGCCAGCAGCTTACGCCACAGGGGCGAGGATGGCTACACCTTC. Translated, it gives CASSLRHRGEDGYTF.

This clonotype turned up a few times. This chain joins TRBV20-1 and TRBJ2-1; TRBD2 agrees at 9 bases. V shed 6 bases and J 5 bases; nucleotides not matched to a gene: 5. CDR3 length: 13 residues. The germline V gene has CDR1 DFQATT and CDR2 SNEGSKA (reference sequence). Here the CDR3 reads CSAPRLADNEQFF. The CDR3, as DNA: TGCAGTGCCCCTCGACTAGCGGACAATGAGCAGTTCTTC.

This clonotype was observed a handful of times. V gene TRBV9 combines with J gene TRBJ2-1, with a possible D match to TRBD2 (6 bases). Germline V gives CDR1 SGDLS, CDR2 YYNGEE. Trimming pared 0 bases from V and 3 bases from J, leaving 10 bases between. The CDR3 is 15 amino acids. CDR3 residues: CASSVARLDYNEQFF. Written as DNA, the CDR3 is TGTGCCAGCAGCGTAGCGAGACTAGACTACAATGAGCAGTTCTTC. The entire variable domain, with the rest obtained from reference TRBV9 and TRBJ2-1, is as follows: DSGVTQTPKHLITATGQRVTLRCSPRSGDLSVYWYQQSLDQGLQFLIQYYNGEERAKGNILERFSAQQFPDLHSELNLSSLELGDSALYFCASSVARLDYNEQFFGPGTRLTVL.